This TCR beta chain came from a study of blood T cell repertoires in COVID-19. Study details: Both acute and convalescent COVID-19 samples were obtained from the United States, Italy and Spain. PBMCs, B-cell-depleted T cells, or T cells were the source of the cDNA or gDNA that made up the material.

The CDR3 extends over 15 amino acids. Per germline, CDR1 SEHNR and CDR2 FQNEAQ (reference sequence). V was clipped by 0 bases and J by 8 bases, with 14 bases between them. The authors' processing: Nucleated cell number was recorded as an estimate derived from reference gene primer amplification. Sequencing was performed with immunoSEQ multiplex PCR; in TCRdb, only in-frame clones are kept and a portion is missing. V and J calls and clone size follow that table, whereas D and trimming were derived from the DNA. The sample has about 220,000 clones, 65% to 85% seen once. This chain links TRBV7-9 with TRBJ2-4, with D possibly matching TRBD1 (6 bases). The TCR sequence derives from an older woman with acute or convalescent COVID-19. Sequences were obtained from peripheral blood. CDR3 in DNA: TGTGCCAGCAGCTTAGCTTCAGGGGTAAGGGACATTCAGTACTTC. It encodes CASSLASGVRDIQYF.